The present entry profiles one TCR beta chain with its context. Germline CDR1 SGHTA, CDR2 FQGNSA. The CDR3 runs to 14 residues. Trimming pared 2 bases from V and 7 bases from J, leaving 15 bases between. The sample belongs to a study of PD-L1 blockade in urothelial cancer. In the study overall: Blood was analyzed 3 weeks (second dose) and 6 weeks after treatment start.

Produced via immunoSEQ multiplex PCR; TCRdb's table is partial and in-frame only. The table has about 84,000 clones, roughly 90% seen once. All patients handed over anywhere from 1 to 8 samples, pretreatment and on-treatment. The TCR was taken from a man aged 60-69 years with urothelial cancer. The sequences come from PBMCs, collected around atezolizumab (anti-PD-L1) treatment. The chain combines TRBV7-2 with TRBJ2-7; a weak D match, TRBD2 (6 bases). The CDR3 here is CASSLSYGGGEQYF. The CDR3 coding sequence is TGTGCCAGCAGCTTATCTTACGGTGGGGGGGAGCAGTACTTC.